The 18 T cell receptor beta chains reported below all come from one sample, sequenced in a study of T and B cells in COVID-19 patients. From blood, about 250-550 ng of genomic DNA served as TRB template. Multiplex PCR with BIOMED2 TRB-A/B primer pools amplified TRB rearrangements. TCRdb re-analysed the multiplex PCR reads in MiXCR, keeping a single row per CDR3 protein. The data contain around 6,500 distinct CDR3 sequences, 33% of them seen just once; the ten biggest clones take up more than 45%. Source material: blood. The receptors come from a human donor with active COVID-19.

To note about this clonotype: A much larger clone lies a single base off, so this may be a read error. The chain combines TRBV19 with TRBJ2-3, with TRBD2 matching over 8 bases. The ends lost 0 bases at V and 5 bases at J; junction bases unmatched: 4. CDR1 and CDR2 (germline): LNHDA, SQIVND (reference sequence). The CDR3 is made up of 15 amino acids. CDR3 nucleotides: TGTGCCAGTAGTATAGAGTCTAGCGGGCTAGATACGCAGTATTTT. Amino acid sequence: CASSIESSGLDTQYF. Full variable domain (outside the CDR3, taken from reference TRBV19 and TRBJ2-3): DGGITQSPKYLFRKEGQNVTLSCEQNLNHDAMYWYRQDPGQGLRLIYYSQIVNDFQKGDIAEGYSVSREKKESFPLTVTSAQKNPTAFYLCASSIESSGLDTQYFGPGTRLTVL.

This clonotype occurred a few times. The chain uses TRBV6-5 and TRBJ1-4; the D is unclear. V shed 2 bases and J shed 0 bases, with 13 bases lying between them. There are 17 residues in the CDR3. The germline CDR1 and CDR2 sequences are MNHEY and SVGAGI. The CDR3 coding sequence is TGTGCCAGCAGTTACACGCGGACCGGGACAACTAATGAAAAACTGTTTTTT. Its protein is CASSYTRTGTTNEKLFF.

In its sample, this clonotype is medium-sized. CDR3 bases: TGTGCCAGCAGTCCCTGGACTAGCGGGACATCCTACAATGAGCAGTTCTTC. Encoded protein: CASSPWTSGTSYNEQFF. This chain uses TRBV27 with TRBJ2-1, with 12 bases fitting TRBD2. Germline V gives CDR1 MNHEY, CDR2 SMNVEV (reference sequence). Trimming at V came to 5 bases and at J to 1 base, leaving 6 bases not matched to a gene. The CDR3 has 17 residues.

This clonotype is medium-sized in the sample. This chain uses TRBV29-1 with TRBJ2-2; D tentatively fits TRBD1 or TRBD2 (5 bases each). Between the trimmed V and J ends, which lost 7 bases and 1 base, there was a span of 16 bases. The germline gives CDR1 SQVTM, CDR2 ANQGSEA. The CDR3 sequence is 15 residues long. The CDR3 loop is CSARGALVNTGELFF. The CDR3 nucleotides read TGCAGCGCCAGAGGGGCACTAGTGAACACCGGGGAGCTGTTTTTT.

This chain uses TRBV7-9 with TRBJ2-7; D is uncertain. Germline V gene sequence: CDR1 SEHNR, CDR2 FQNEAQ (reference sequence). The CDR3 is made up of 16 amino acids. V lost 4 bases to trimming and J lost 6 bases, with 22 bases between them. CDR3 sequence (DNA): TGTGCCAGCAGCTACCTCGTGGGATCCCTCCTCTCCGAGCAGTACTTC. Translating it yields CASSYLVGSLLSEQYF.

The V call is TRBV6-1, the J call TRBJ1-2; D possibly corresponds to TRBD1 (5 bases). The CDR3 extends over 18 amino acids. Trimming pared 4 bases from V and 1 base from J, leaving 22 bases between. Germline V CDR1 and CDR2: MNHNS, SASEGT. In DNA, the CDR3 is TGTGCCAGCAGTGGTGGTTTCGATTGGCAGGGTCGTAACTATGGCTACACCTTC. Translation gives CASSGGFDWQGRNYGYTF.

This clonotype is medium-sized. The rearrangement links TRBV29-1 to TRBJ1-2, with 8 bases identical to TRBD1. This CDR3 has 14 amino acids. Germline V CDR1 and CDR2: SQVTM, ANQGSEA. V gave up 4 bases and J gave up 7 bases; unmatched junction bases: 11. The CDR3 protein is CSVVGGPGGSGYTF. CDR3 in DNA: TGCAGCGTTGTGGGCGGGCCAGGGGGCTCTGGCTACACCTTC.

The J gene is TRBJ2-7, the V gene TRBV18; weak D call: TRBD2 (6 bases). The CDR3 totals 15 residues. The V gene lost 3 bases and the J gene lost 0 bases, with 12 bases spanning the gap. The V gene's germline CDR1 is KGHSH and CDR2 LQKENI. The CDR3 protein is CASSPARDSSYEQYF. CDR3 DNA: TGTGCCAGCTCACCCGCCCGGGACTCCTCCTACGAGCAGTACTTC.

The rearrangement joins TRBV5-1 to TRBJ2-3; TRBD2 matches 10 bases. CDR1 and CDR2 (germline): SGHRS, YFSETQ. Unmatched junction bases numbered 1, after V lost 2 bases and J lost 4 bases. The CDR3 is 14 amino acids. CDR3 loop: CASSLAGGPDTQYF. The CDR3 DNA is TGCGCCAGCAGCTTAGCGGGAGGGCCAGATACGCAGTATTTT. Full variable domain (rest looked up from reference TRBV5-1 and TRBJ2-3): KAGVTQTPRYLIKTRGQQVTLSCSPISGHRSVSWYQQTPGQGLQFLFEYFSETQRNKGNFPGRFSGRQFSNSRSEMNVSTLELGDSALYLCASSLAGGPDTQYFGPGTRLTVL.

As to this clonotype: This may stem from a read error, because a much larger clone lies one nucleotide away. The CDR3 nucleotides are TGTGCCAGTAGTATCCTACAGGGTGGAAGGACAGATACGCAGTATTTT. As protein: CASSILQGGRTDTQYF. The chain uses TRBV19 and TRBJ2-3; perhaps TRBD1 as D (6 bases). Germline CDR1 reads LNHDA; CDR2 reads SQIVND (reference sequence). V lost 3 bases to trimming and J lost 3 bases, with 16 bases between them. This CDR3 has 16 amino acids.

This clonotype was counted between two and nine times. This chain connects TRBV6-1 to TRBJ1-4; 10 bases are shared with TRBD1. This CDR3 is built from 14 residues. Trimming at V came to 5 bases and at J to 7 bases, leaving 4 bases not matched to a gene. Germline CDR1 reads MNHNS; CDR2 reads SASEGT. DNA for the CDR3: TGTGCCAGCAGTCCCGGACAGGGGGGTGAAAAACTGTTTTTT. Translating gives CASSPGQGGEKLFF.

The chain uses TRBV20-1 and TRBJ1-1; tentatively, D is TRBD1 (5 bases). Trimming took 6 bases from V and 4 from J, leaving 12 bases between them. Germline V CDR1 and CDR2: DFQATT, SNEGSKA (reference sequence). The CDR3 has 12 amino acids. The DNA for the CDR3 is TGCAGTGCGGGGCAGGATGGCACTGAAGCTTTCTTT. It yields the protein CSAGQDGTEAFF.

This clonotype counts as large. The chain couples TRBV20-1 to TRBJ1-5; 10 bases match TRBD1. Germline loops: CDR1 DFQATT, CDR2 SNEGSKA (reference sequence). The CDR3 extends over 16 amino acids. Trimming cost V 5 bases and J 2 bases; bases outside gene matches: 9. The CDR3 sequence is CSARGQGEVGNQPQHF. CDR3 sequence (DNA): TGCAGTGCTCGCGGACAGGGGGAGGTGGGCAATCAGCCCCAGCATTTT.

In this sample, this clonotype turned up once. This chain connects TRBV6-5 to TRBJ2-7; D call uncertain. The CDR3 spans 13 residues. CDR1 MNHEY and CDR2 SVGAGI come from the germline V gene. Trimming left V 7 bases short and J 5 bases short, with 15 bases between. CDR3 residues: CASISGLLHEQYF. The CDR3 coding sequence is TGTGCCAGCATTTCCGGGCTCCTCCACGAGCAGTACTTC.

The gene calls are TRBV19 and TRBJ1-1; D gene unclear. Trimming pared 0 bases from V and 1 base from J, leaving 6 bases between. There are 14 residues in the CDR3. Germline V gives CDR1 LNHDA, CDR2 SQIVND (reference sequence). CDR3 coding DNA: TGTGCCAGTAGTATAGATATGAGGAACACTGAAGCTTTCTTT. Its translation is CASSIDMRNTEAFF.

Concerning this clonotype itself: The junction does not match germline at one end; this may be a read error. The V call is TRBV5-3, the J call TRBJ2-7; D is undetermined. TRBV5-3 falls under the ORF class, with uncertain function. This CDR3 spans 13 amino acids. Written as DNA, the CDR3 is TGTGCCAGCAGCTTGGCCGCGGCCGGAGAGCAGTACTTC. Translating it yields CASSLAAAGEQYF.

V and J are TRBV11-2 and TRBJ2-1; no clear D gene. This CDR3 has 10 amino acids. Trimming removed 3 bases from V and 8 bases from J, with 2 bases in between. Germline CDR1 is SGHAT and CDR2 is FQNNGV. The CDR3 DNA is TGTGCCAGCAGCTTTCATGAGCAGTTCTTC. Its translation is CASSFHEQFF. Drawing the rest from reference TRBV11-2 and TRBJ2-1, the complete variable domain is EAGVAQSPRYKIIEKRQSVAFWCNPISGHATLYWYQQILGQGPKLLIQFQNNGVVDDSQLPKDRFSAERLKGVDSTLKIQPAKLEDSAVYLCASSFHEQFFGPGTRLTVL.

This clonotype was counted between two and nine times. V usage is TRBV12-3 or TRBV12-4 and J usage is TRBJ1-5; no reliable D call. V was cut by 1 base and J by 6 bases, with 16 bases left in between. The CDR3 is 16 amino acids. The CDR3 reads CASSLGSRFEAQPQHF. The DNA for the CDR3 is TGTGCCAGCAGTTTAGGGTCACGGTTCGAGGCTCAGCCCCAGCATTTT.